Presented here are 14 T cell receptor beta chains from one specimen sequenced in a study of T cells in Graves' hyperthyroidism and ophthalmopathy. Authors of the study amplified TCR beta CDR3 regions from RNA transcripts. Carried out on the TCR CDR3, a first-round RT-PCR used the HTBI primer set. In TCRdb, the multiplex PCR reads were re-called with MiXCR into one record per CDR3 protein. The data contain about 620,000 distinct CDR3 sequences, under 20% of them seen just once; the ten biggest clones take up 3.8%. The sequenced sample consisted of blood. These receptors were obtained from a woman aged 25 to 39 with Graves' hyperthyroidism.

This clonotype was observed many times. The chain joins TRBV6-1 to TRBJ1-5; 11 bases align to TRBD1. V shed 5 bases, J shed 2 bases, and the junction held 5 bases outside the gene matches. CDR3 size: 16 residues. From germline, CDR1 is MNHNS and CDR2 SASEGT. The CDR3 region has the DNA TGTGCCAGCAGTCGGACAGGGGGCTGGGGCAATCAGCCCCAGCATTTT. Translation: CASSRTGGWGNQPQHF.

The chain has TRBV18 and TRBJ1-2, with D uncertain. CDR1 is KGHSH, CDR2 LQKENI, per germline. Trimming removed 3 bases from V and 5 bases from J, with 10 bases in between. The CDR3 is 13 residues long. The chain's CDR3 is CASSPAESYGYTF. DNA of the CDR3: TGTGCCAGCTCACCCGCGGAGAGTTATGGCTACACCTTC.

This clonotype was detected many times. This may come from a read error, since a much larger clone is one base off. V is TRBV6-4 and J is TRBJ2-1; 7 bases fit TRBD2. Germline CDR1 and CDR2: MRHNA and SNTAGT. This CDR3 spans 13 amino acids. V was pared by 4 bases and J by 3 bases, with 0 bases of the junction left unmatched. The CDR3 nucleotides read TGTGCCAGCAGTGGGACTAGCTACAATGAGCAGTTCTTC. Protein: CASSGTSYNEQFF.

This clonotype was seen at least ten times. The chain carries TRBV10-3 and TRBJ2-1; the match to TRBD2 covers 14 bases. V dropped 10 bases and J dropped 6; count of bases not matched to a gene: 2. This CDR3 region has 13 residues. Germline V lookup: CDR1 ENHRY, CDR2 SYGVKD. The CDR3 sequence is CATGLAGGNEQFF. The CDR3 DNA follows: TGTGCCACCGGACTAGCGGGAGGCAATGAGCAGTTCTTC.

This clonotype has only a few counts. V gene TRBV2 combines with J gene TRBJ1-1; 8 nucleotides align to TRBD1. Germline V gives CDR1 SNHLY, CDR2 FYNNEI. This CDR3 is 14 amino acids long. After removal of 4 bases from V and 4 bases from J, the junction contained 5 bases not matched to a gene. The CDR3 is CASSVDRDATEAFF. CDR3 sequence (DNA): TGTGCCAGCAGTGTGGACAGGGATGCCACTGAAGCTTTCTTT. Combining the CDR3 with reference TRBV2 and TRBJ1-1 gives the whole variable domain EPEVTQTPSHQVTQMGQEVILRCVPISNHLYFYWYRQILGQKVEFLVSFYNNEISEKSEIFDDQFSVERPDGSNFTLKIRSTKLEDSAMYFCASSVDRDATEAFFGQGTRLTVV.

This chain links TRBV4-2 with TRBJ1-6, with D perhaps TRBD1 (6 bases). Germline CDR1 and CDR2: LGHNA and YNFKEQ. CDR3 length: 15 residues. Trimming took off 1 base at V and 9 bases at J, with 13 bases between the two ends. CDR3 residues: CASSQGPGQGSPLHF. Written as DNA, the CDR3 is TGTGCCAGCAGCCAAGGACCGGGACAAGGTTCACCCCTCCACTTT.

The chain couples TRBV28 to TRBJ2-7; 14 nucleotides match TRBD2. The V gene's germline CDR1 is MDHEN and CDR2 SYDVKM. This CDR3 is 14 amino acids long. CDR3 sequence (DNA): TGTGTGAGCGGTTCGACTAGCGGGAGGGCCGAGCAGTACTTC. Amino acid sequence: CVSGSTSGRAEQYF.

This clonotype appeared many times. This sequence joins TRBV20-1 and TRBJ1-1; perhaps TRBD1 as D (6 bases). The CDR3 is made up of 14 amino acids. CDR1 and CDR2 (germline): DFQATT, SNEGSKA (reference sequence). The ends were cut back, 5 bases at V and 8 bases at J, with 21 bases in the middle. The CDR3 loop is CSAPQQGPQTEAFF. CDR3 bases: TGCAGTGCTCCCCAACAGGGACCCCAGACCGAAGCTTTCTTT.

Many counts were recorded for this clonotype. V and J are TRBV28 and TRBJ1-1; 7 bases fit TRBD1. The CDR3 runs to 17 residues. CDR1 is MDHEN, CDR2 SYDVKM, per germline. Trimming cost V 5 bases and J 2 bases; bases outside gene matches: 14. In nucleotides, the CDR3 is TGTGCCAGCAGTGCCCCCTGGACGGAGGGGGCCAACACTGAAGCTTTCTTT. Protein sequence: CASSAPWTEGANTEAFF.

Notes on this clonotype: A much larger clonotype is one base distant, so this may be a read error. The chain recombines TRBV6-2 or TRBV6-3 with TRBJ2-3, with D unresolved. CDR3 length: 12 residues. Per germline, CDR1 MNHEY and CDR2 SVGEGT. DNA of the CDR3: TGTGCCAGCAAGGACGAGGCCGATATGCAGTATTTT. Translation: CASKDEADMQYF.

The chain carries TRBV4-1 and TRBJ2-5; 14 positions agree with TRBD2. Germline-derived CDR1 and CDR2 are MGHRA and YSYEKL. J gave up 6 bases and V 0 bases, and 9 bases lay outside the gene matches. This CDR3 region has 18 residues. The CDR3 here is CASSQDLGTSGRGKTQYF. In nucleotides, the CDR3 is TGCGCCAGCAGCCAAGATCTCGGGACTAGCGGGAGAGGAAAGACCCAGTACTTC.

This rearrangement joins TRBV6-5 to TRBJ1-5; 10 nucleotides agree with TRBD1. In germline, CDR1 is MNHEY, CDR2 SVGAGI. The ends lost 0 bases at V and 2 bases at J; junction bases unmatched: 4. CDR3 length equals 17 residues. CDR3 nucleotides: TGTGCCAGCAGTTACTCCCCGGACAGGGGGGGCAATCAGCCCCAGCATTTT. Translating gives CASSYSPDRGGNQPQHF.

This clonotype was recorded a few times. The CDR3 nucleotides read TGTGCCAGCAGCGTAAGGGGGTCCACAAACACCGGGGAGCTGTTTTTT. Translating gives CASSVRGSTNTGELFF. V and J are TRBV9 and TRBJ2-2; tentative D call: TRBD1 (6 bases). Germline CDR1 and CDR2: SGDLS and YYNGEE. V shed 1 base and J shed 2 bases, with 12 bases lying between them. CDR3 length: 16 amino acids.

This chain joins TRBV4-2 and TRBJ1-1; D may be TRBD1 (6 bases). Germline values: CDR1 LGHNA, CDR2 YNFKEQ. This CDR3 is 17 amino acids long. Trimming left V 1 base short and J 0 bases short, with 15 bases between. Here the CDR3 DNA reads TGTGCCAGCAGCCAAGCCGCAGCAGGGGTAATGAACACTGAAGCTTTCTTT. It translates to CASSQAAAGVMNTEAFF.